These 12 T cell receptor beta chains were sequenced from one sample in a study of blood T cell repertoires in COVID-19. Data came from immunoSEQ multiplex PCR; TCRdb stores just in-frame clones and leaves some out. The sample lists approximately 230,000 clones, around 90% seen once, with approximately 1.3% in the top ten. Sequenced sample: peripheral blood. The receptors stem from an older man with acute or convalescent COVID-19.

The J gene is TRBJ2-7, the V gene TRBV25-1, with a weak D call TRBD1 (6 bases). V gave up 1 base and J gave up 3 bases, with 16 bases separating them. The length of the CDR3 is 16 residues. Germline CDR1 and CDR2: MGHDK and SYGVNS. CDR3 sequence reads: CASSESRLDRNYEQYF. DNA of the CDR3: TGTGCCAGCAGTGAATCCCGGCTGGACAGAAACTACGAGCAGTACTTC.

Written as DNA, the CDR3 is TGTGCCAGCAGCAAGGGACAGGGGGAGTATGGCTACACCTTC. Amino acids: CASSKGQGEYGYTF. The chain combines TRBV7-2 with TRBJ1-2; 11 bases map to TRBD1. J gave up 5 bases and V 5 bases, and 4 bases lay outside the gene matches. This CDR3 spans 14 amino acids. The germline gives CDR1 SGHTA, CDR2 FQGNSA.

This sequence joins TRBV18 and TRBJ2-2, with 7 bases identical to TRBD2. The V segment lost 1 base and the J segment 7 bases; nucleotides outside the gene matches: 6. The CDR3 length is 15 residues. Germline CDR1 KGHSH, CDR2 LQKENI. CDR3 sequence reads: CASSPRREDGGELFF. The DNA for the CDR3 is TGTGCCAGCTCACCACGCCGGGAGGATGGCGGGGAGCTGTTTTTT.

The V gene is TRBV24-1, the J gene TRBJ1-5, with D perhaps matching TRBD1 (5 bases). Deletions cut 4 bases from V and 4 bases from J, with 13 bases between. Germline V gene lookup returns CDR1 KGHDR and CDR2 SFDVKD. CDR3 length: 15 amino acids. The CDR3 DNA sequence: TGTGCCACCAGTGAGAGTCAGGGCGTAAATCAGCCCCAGCATTTT. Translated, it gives CATSESQGVNQPQHF.

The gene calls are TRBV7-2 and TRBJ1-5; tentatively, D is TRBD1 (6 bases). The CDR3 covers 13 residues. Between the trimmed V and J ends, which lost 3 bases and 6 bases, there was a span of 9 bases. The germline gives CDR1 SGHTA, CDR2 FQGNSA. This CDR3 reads CASSLSQGQPQHF. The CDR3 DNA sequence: TGTGCCAGCAGCTTGTCACAGGGTCAGCCCCAGCATTTT.

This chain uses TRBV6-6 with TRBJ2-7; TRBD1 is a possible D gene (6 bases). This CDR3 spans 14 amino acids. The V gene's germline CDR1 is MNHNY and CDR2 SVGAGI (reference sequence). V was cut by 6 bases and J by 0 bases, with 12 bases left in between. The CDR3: CASSTGISSYEQYF. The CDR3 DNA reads TGTGCCAGCAGCACAGGGATAAGCTCCTACGAGCAGTACTTC.

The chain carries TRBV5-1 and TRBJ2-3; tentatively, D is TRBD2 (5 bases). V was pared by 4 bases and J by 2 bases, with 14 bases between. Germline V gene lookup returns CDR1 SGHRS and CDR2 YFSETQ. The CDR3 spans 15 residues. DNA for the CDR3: TGCGCCAGCAGCACGAGGGTCCTAGCCACAGATACGCAGTATTTT. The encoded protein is CASSTRVLATDTQYF.

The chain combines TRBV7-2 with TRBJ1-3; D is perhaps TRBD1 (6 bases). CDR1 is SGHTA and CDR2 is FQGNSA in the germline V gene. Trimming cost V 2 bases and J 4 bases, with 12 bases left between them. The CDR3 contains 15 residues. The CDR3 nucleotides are TGTGCCAGCAGCTTACTACAGGGTGCCGGAAACACCATATATTTT. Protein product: CASSLLQGAGNTIYF.

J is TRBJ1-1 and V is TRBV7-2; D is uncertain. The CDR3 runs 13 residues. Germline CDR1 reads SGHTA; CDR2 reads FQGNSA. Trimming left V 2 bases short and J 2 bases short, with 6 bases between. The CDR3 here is CASSLQENTEAFF. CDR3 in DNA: TGTGCCAGCAGCTTACAGGAAAACACTGAAGCTTTCTTT. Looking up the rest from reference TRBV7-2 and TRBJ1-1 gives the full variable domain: GAGVSQSPSNKVTEKGKDVELRCDPISGHTALYWYRQSLGQGLEFLIYFQGNSAPDKSGLPSDRFSAERTGGSVSTLTIQRTQQEDSAVYLCASSLQENTEAFFGQGTRLTVV.

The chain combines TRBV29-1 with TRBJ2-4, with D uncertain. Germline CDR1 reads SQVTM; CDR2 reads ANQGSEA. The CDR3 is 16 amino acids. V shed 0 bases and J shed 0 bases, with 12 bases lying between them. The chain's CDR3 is CSVEDCLPLAKNIQYF. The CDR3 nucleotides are TGCAGCGTTGAAGATTGCCTACCTCTAGCCAAAAACATTCAGTACTTC.

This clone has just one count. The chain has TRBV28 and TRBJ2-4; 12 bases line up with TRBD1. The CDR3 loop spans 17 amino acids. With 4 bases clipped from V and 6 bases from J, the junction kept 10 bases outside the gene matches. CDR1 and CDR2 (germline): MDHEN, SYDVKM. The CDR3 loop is CASSYITGTGGANIQYF. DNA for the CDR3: TGTGCCAGCAGTTATATTACCGGGACAGGGGGCGCAAACATTCAGTACTTC.

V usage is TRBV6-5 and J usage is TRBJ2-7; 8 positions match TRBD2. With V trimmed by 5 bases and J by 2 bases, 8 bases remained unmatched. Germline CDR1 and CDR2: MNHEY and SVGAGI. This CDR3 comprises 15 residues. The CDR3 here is CASSMELAGPYEQYF. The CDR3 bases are TGTGCCAGCAGTATGGAATTAGCGGGACCCTACGAGCAGTACTTC.